The 5 T cell receptor beta chains below were found in one sample sequenced in a study of T cells in localized non-small cell lung cancer. The assay was immunoSEQ multiplex PCR, and TCRdb's table has in-frame clones only and misses some. The data show tens of thousands of clones, 93% seen once. The sequenced sample was peripheral blood, obtained before any cancer treatment. The origin of the receptors is a female donor of 60 years or more with stage I lung adenocarcinoma.

This chain joins TRBV5-8 and TRBJ2-5; 11 bases match TRBD2. Germline V gene data show CDR1 as SGHTS and CDR2 as YDEGEE. This CDR3 contains 15 residues. The ends lost 4 bases at V and 1 base at J; junction bases unmatched: 3. Here the CDR3 DNA reads TGTGCCAGCAGCCCGACTAGCGGGGCCCAAGAGACCCAGTACTTC. Its translation is CASSPTSGAQETQYF.

This chain joins TRBV7-2 and TRBJ2-4, with D possibly being TRBD1 (5 bases). This CDR3 region has 12 residues. V shed 7 bases and J shed 8 bases, with 12 bases lying between them. Per germline, CDR1 SGHTA and CDR2 FQGNSA. CDR3 coding DNA: TGTGCCAGCACCCCGTTACAGGACATTCAGTACTTC. It encodes CASTPLQDIQYF.

This clone was detected once. This sequence joins TRBV2 and TRBJ2-2, with D tentatively TRBD1 or TRBD2 (5 bases each). V was pared by 8 bases and J by 1 base, with 11 bases between. Germline assignment: CDR1 SNHLY and CDR2 FYNNEI. The CDR3 sequence is 14 residues long. The CDR3 DNA reads as TGTGCCAGCCTCCGGGACCAGAACACCGGGGAGCTGTTTTTT. It translates to CASLRDQNTGELFF. Full variable domain (missing parts from reference TRBV2 and TRBJ2-2): EPEVTQTPSHQVTQMGQEVILRCVPISNHLYFYWYRQILGQKVEFLVSFYNNEISEKSEIFDDQFSVERPDGSNFTLKIRSTKLEDSAMYFCASLRDQNTGELFFGEGSRLTVL.

This clone was seen a single time. The chain joins TRBV27 to TRBJ2-1; 12 bases agree with TRBD2. Trimming removed 6 bases from V and 4 bases from J; junction bases left unmatched: 4. CDR1 is MNHEY, CDR2 SMNVEV, per germline (reference sequence). The CDR3 covers 15 residues. CDR3 coding DNA: TGTGCCAGCAGAGCGACTAGCGGGGGATACAATGAGCAGTTCTTC. Protein: CASRATSGGYNEQFF.

The chain is built from TRBV7-6 and TRBJ1-2, with TRBD1 matching 7 bases. After removal of 2 bases from V and 8 bases from J, the junction contained 26 bases not matched to a gene. CDR1 is SGHVS, CDR2 FNYEAQ, per germline. The length of the CDR3 is 20 residues. The CDR3 coding sequence is TGTGCCAGCAGCTTATATTTCTATCCTCCCAGACAGGGAGAGTTTGGGGGCTACACCTTC. Protein product: CASSLYFYPPRQGEFGGYTF.